Below, 8 T cell receptor beta chains from the same sample are listed, as sequenced in a study of CD8 T cells in ankylosing spondylitis. In TCRdb, the 5' RACE reads were re-called with MiXCR into one record per CDR3 protein. The sample lists 200,000 to 300,000 distinct CDR3 sequences; approximately 9% were seen once. Sample: blood, either unsorted or a sorted T cell fraction (not recorded which). These receptors all stem from a male donor with ankylosing spondylitis or in good health (not recorded which).

Ten or more counts support this clonotype. This chain links TRBV7-6 with TRBJ2-2, with 13 bases that match TRBD2. Unmatched junction bases numbered 6, after V lost 5 bases and J lost 0 bases. Looked up from germline, CDR1 is SGHVS and CDR2 is FNYEAQ. This CDR3 is built from 18 residues. The CDR3 DNA is TGTGCCAGCAGCCCCCGGACTAGCGGGAGTACGAACACCGGGGAGCTGTTTTTT. Its translation: CASSPRTSGSTNTGELFF.

V and J are TRBV20-1 and TRBJ2-3; 9 nucleotides agree with TRBD1. The CDR3 is made up of 17 amino acids. The germline gives CDR1 DFQATT, CDR2 SNEGSKA (reference sequence). Unmatched junction bases numbered 12, after V lost 1 base and J lost 4 bases. CDR3 residues: CSARGGEGDRVSDTQYF. As DNA, the CDR3 is TGCAGTGCTAGAGGGGGTGAGGGGGACAGGGTCTCAGATACGCAGTATTTT.

This clonotype appeared a few times. This sequence joins TRBV29-1 and TRBJ1-2; unclear D gene. The CDR3 contains 13 residues. The germline V gene encodes CDR1 SQVTM and CDR2 ANQGSEA. Trimming left V 3 bases short and J 5 bases short, with 13 bases between. The CDR3 is CSVDLAGKYGYTF. The DNA of the CDR3 is TGCAGCGTTGATTTAGCCGGGAAATATGGCTACACCTTC.

This clonotype was counted many times. The V call is TRBV12-3 or TRBV12-4, the J call TRBJ2-7; the D gene is possibly TRBD1 (5 bases). The CDR3 is made up of 12 amino acids. V was pared by 5 bases and J by 4 bases, with 9 bases between. CDR3 coding DNA: TGTGCCAGCAGTAGGAAGGGGTACGAGCAGTACTTC. Residues: CASSRKGYEQYF.

There are many counts of this clonotype. This chain uses TRBV6-1 with TRBJ2-5; the match to TRBD1 covers 8 bases. Germline CDR1 MNHNS, CDR2 SASEGT. V was pared by 5 bases and J by 1 base, with 0 bases of the junction left unmatched. This CDR3 spans 13 amino acids. This CDR3 reads CASSTGGQETQYF. CDR3 sequence (DNA): TGTGCCAGCAGTACAGGGGGCCAAGAGACCCAGTACTTC.

This clonotype was seen repeatedly, ten times or more. This sequence joins TRBV21-1 and TRBJ2-7; the table's D call, TRBD1, has no DNA check behind it. TRBV21-1 is assigned pseudogene status. The CDR3 runs 15 residues. The CDR3 region is CASSKNFGTGLEQYF. Here the CDR3 DNA reads TGTGCCAGCAGCAAAAATTTCGGGACAGGGCTCGAGCAGTACTTC.

Only a few counts were recorded for this clonotype. This chain connects TRBV7-9 to TRBJ1-2; a weak D match, TRBD1 (5 bases). CDR1 is SEHNR and CDR2 is FQNEAQ in the germline V gene (reference sequence). This CDR3 is built from 16 residues. V was trimmed by 5 bases and J by 3 bases, leaving 19 bases between them. This CDR3 is CASSPGDGGLYYGYTF. In DNA, the CDR3 is TGTGCCAGCAGCCCCGGGGACGGGGGTCTCTACTATGGCTACACCTTC.

This clonotype occurred many times. The chain is built from TRBV28 and TRBJ1-5, with D uncertain. The CDR3 spans 17 residues. Germline assignment: CDR1 MDHEN and CDR2 SYDVKM. Trimming left V 5 bases short and J 6 bases short, with 23 bases between. The CDR3 region is CASSSKSVRKNSQPQHF. The CDR3 nucleotides are TGTGCCAGCAGTAGTAAATCGGTCAGGAAAAATAGTCAGCCCCAGCATTTT. Supplemented by reference TRBV28 and TRBJ1-5, the full variable domain reads DVKVTQSSRYLVKRTGEKVFLECVQDMDHENMFWYRQDPGLGLRLIYFSYDVKMKEKGDIPEGYSVSREKKERFSLILESASTNQTSMYLCASSSKSVRKNSQPQHFGDGTRLSIL.